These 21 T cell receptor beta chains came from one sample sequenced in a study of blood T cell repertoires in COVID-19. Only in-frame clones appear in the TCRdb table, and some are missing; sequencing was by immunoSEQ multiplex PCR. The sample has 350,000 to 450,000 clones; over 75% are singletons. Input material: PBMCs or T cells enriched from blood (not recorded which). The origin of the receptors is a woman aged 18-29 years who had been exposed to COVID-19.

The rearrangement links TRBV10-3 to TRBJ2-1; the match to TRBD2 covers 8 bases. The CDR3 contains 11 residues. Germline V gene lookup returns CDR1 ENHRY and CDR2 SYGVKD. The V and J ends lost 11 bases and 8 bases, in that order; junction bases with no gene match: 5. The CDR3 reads CAVGGADEQFF. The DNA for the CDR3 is TGTGCCGTCGGGGGGGCCGATGAGCAGTTCTTC.

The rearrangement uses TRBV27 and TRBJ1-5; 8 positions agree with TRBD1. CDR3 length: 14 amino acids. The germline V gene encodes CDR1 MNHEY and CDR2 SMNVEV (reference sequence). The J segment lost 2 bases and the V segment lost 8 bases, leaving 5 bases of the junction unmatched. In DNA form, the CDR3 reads TGTGCCAGCGGAACAGGGGGTGGCAATCAGCCCCAGCATTTT. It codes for CASGTGGGNQPQHF.

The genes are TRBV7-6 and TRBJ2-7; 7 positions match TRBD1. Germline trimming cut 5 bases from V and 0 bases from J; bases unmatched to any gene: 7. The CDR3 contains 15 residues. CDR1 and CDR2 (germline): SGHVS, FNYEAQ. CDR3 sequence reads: CASSRNRGSSYEQYF. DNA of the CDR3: TGTGCCAGCAGCCGAAACAGGGGAAGCTCCTACGAGCAGTACTTC.

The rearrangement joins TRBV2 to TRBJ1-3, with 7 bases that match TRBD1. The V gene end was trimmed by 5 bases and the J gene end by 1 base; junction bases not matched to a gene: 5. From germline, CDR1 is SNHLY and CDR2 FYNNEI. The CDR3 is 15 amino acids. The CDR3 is CASSRGTVSGNTIYF. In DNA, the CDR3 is TGTGCCAGCAGTCGAGGGACAGTTTCTGGAAACACCATATATTTT.

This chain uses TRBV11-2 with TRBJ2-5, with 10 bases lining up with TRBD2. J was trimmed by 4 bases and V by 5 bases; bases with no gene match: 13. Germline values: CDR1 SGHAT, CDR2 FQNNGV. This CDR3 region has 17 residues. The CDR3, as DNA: TGTGCCAGCAGCCGCGATATCCACCTAGCGGGAGTAGAGACCCAGTACTTC. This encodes CASSRDIHLAGVETQYF. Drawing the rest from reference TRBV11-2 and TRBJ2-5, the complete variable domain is EAGVAQSPRYKIIEKRQSVAFWCNPISGHATLYWYQQILGQGPKLLIQFQNNGVVDDSQLPKDRFSAERLKGVDSTLKIQPAKLEDSAVYLCASSRDIHLAGVETQYFGPGTRLLVL.

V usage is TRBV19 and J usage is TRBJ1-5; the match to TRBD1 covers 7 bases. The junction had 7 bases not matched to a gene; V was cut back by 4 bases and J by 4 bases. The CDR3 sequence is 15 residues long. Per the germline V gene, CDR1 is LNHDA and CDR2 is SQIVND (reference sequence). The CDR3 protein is CASSTLQGSNQPQHF. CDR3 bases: TGTGCCAGTAGTACCCTACAGGGGTCAAATCAGCCCCAGCATTTT.

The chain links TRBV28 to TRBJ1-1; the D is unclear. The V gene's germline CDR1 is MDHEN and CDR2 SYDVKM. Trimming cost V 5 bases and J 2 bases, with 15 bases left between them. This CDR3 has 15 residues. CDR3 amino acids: CASSQPHQINTEAFF. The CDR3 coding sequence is TGTGCCAGCAGTCAACCACATCAGATCAACACTGAAGCTTTCTTT.

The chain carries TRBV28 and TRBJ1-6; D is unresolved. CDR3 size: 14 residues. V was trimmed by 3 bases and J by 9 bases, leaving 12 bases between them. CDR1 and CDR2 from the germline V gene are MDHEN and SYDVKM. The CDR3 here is CASSFSGLGSPLHF. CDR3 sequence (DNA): TGTGCCAGCAGTTTCAGCGGGTTAGGTTCACCCCTCCACTTT.

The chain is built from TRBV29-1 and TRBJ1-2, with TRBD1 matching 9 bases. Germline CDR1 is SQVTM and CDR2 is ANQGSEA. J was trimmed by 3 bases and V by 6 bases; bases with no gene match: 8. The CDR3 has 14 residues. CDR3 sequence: CSVNTGGGYYGYTF. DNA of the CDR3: TGCAGCGTAAACACAGGGGGCGGGTACTATGGCTACACCTTC.

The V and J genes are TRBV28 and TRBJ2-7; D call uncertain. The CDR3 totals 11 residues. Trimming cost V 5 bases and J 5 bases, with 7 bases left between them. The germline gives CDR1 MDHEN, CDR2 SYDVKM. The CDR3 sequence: CASSARDEQYF. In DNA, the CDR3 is TGTGCCAGCAGTGCTCGGGACGAGCAGTACTTC. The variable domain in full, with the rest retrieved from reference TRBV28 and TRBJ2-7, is DVKVTQSSRYLVKRTGEKVFLECVQDMDHENMFWYRQDPGLGLRLIYFSYDVKMKEKGDIPEGYSVSREKKERFSLILESASTNQTSMYLCASSARDEQYFGPGTRLTVT.

Written as DNA, the CDR3 is TGTGCCAGTCTGGACAGGGGCTATAGGAACACTGAAGCTTTCTTT. Residues: CASLDRGYRNTEAFF. The chain couples TRBV19 to TRBJ1-1; the match to TRBD1 covers 9 bases. Germline assignment: CDR1 LNHDA and CDR2 SQIVND (reference sequence). V gave up 8 bases and J gave up 1 base; unmatched junction bases: 8. The length of the CDR3 is 15 residues.

The CDR3 region has the DNA TGTGCCAGCAGCCCTCTGATAGCCCCTAATGGCTACACCTTC. It is translated as CASSPLIAPNGYTF. V is TRBV28 and J is TRBJ1-2; D remains unclear. Germline CDR1 reads MDHEN; CDR2 reads SYDVKM. The ends were cut back, 6 bases at V and 6 bases at J, with 17 bases in the middle. This CDR3 comprises 14 residues.

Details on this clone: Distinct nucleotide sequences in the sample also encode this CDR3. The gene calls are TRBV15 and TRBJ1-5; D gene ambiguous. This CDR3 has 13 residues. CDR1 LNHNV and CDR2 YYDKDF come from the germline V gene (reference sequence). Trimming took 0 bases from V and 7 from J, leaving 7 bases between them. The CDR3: CATSRDRGQPQHF. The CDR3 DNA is TGTGCCACCAGCAGAGATCGAGGACAGCCCCAGCATTTT.

CDR3 protein: CASRRVGQANGELFF. In nucleotides, the CDR3 is TGTGCCAGCAGGAGAGTAGGACAGGCGAACGGGGAGCTGTTTTTT. The chain is built from TRBV6-5 and TRBJ2-2; 7 bases align to TRBD1. Trimming at V came to 6 bases and at J to 7 bases, leaving 11 bases not matched to a gene. Germline CDR1 and CDR2: MNHEY and SVGAGI. The CDR3 has 15 residues.

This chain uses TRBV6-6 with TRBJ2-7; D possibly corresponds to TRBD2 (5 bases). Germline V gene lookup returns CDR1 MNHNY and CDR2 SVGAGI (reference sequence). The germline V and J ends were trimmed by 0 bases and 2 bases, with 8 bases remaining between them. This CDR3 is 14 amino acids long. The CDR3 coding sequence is TGTGCCAGCAGTTACTCCGGGGAAACCTACGAGCAGTACTTC. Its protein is CASSYSGETYEQYF.

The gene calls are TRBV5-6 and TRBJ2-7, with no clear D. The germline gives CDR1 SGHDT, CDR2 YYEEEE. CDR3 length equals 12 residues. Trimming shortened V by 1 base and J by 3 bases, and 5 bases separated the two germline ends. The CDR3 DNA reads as TGTGCCAGCAGCTTGTCTTACTACGAGCAGTACTTC. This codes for CASSLSYYEQYF. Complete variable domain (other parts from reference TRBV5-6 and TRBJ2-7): DAGVTQSPTHLIKTRGQQVTLRCSPKSGHDTVSWYQQALGQGPQFIFQYYEEEERQRGNFPDRFSGHQFPNYSSELNVNALLLGDSALYLCASSLSYYEQYFGPGTRLTVT.

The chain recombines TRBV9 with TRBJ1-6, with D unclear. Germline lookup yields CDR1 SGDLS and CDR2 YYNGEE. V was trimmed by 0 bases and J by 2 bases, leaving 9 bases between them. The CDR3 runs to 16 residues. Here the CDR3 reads CASSVGAGTYNSPLHF. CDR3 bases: TGTGCCAGCAGCGTAGGGGCGGGAACCTATAATTCACCCCTCCACTTT.

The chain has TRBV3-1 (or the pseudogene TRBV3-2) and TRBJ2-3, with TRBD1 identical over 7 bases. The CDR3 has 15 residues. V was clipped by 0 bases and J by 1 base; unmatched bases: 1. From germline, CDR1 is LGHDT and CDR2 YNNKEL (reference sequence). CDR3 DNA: TGTGCCAGCAGCCAAGATGACAGGGGCACAGATACGCAGTATTTT. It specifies CASSQDDRGTDTQYF.

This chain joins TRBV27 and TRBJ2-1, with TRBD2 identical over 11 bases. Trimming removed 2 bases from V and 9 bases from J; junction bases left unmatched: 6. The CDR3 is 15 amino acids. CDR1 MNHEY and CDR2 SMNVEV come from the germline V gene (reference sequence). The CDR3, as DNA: TGTGCCAGCAGTTTAAGTACTAGCGGGAGTGGTGAGCAGTTCTTC. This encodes CASSLSTSGSGEQFF.

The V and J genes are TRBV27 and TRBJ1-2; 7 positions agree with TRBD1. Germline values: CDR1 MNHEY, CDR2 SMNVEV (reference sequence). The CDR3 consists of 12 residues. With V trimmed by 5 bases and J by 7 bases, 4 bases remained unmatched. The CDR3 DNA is TGTGCCAGCAGTCCACAGGGGATTGGCTACACCTTC. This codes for CASSPQGIGYTF.

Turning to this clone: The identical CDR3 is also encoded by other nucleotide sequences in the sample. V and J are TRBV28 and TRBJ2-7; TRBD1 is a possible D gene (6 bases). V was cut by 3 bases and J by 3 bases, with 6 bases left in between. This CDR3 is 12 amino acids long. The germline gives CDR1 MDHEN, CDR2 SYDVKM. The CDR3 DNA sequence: TGTGCCAGCAGTTTGGACAGCTACGAGCAGTACTTC. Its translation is CASSLDSYEQYF.